Shown below are 19 T cell receptor beta chains from a single sample sequenced in a study of T cell repertoires in cytomegalovirus infection. TCRdb reprocessed the reads with MiXCR, giving one entry per CDR3 protein. The table includes roughly 230,000 distinct CDR3 sequences, about a sixth detected once. The sequenced material came from CD8+ T cells from PBMCs. These TCRs come from a human donor in good health (CMV status not recorded). Some clones in this sample may be carry-over from other donors' samples.

This clonotype has ten or more counts. The chain joins TRBV4-3 to TRBJ2-1, with TRBD1 matching over 7 bases. Germline assignment: CDR1 LGHNA and CDR2 YSLEER. The CDR3 loop spans 16 amino acids. V dropped 4 bases and J dropped 4; count of bases not matched to a gene: 10. CDR3 nucleotides: TGCGCCAGCAGCCGTAGCCGGGACAGTTATTACAATGAGCAGTTCTTC. Protein sequence: CASSRSRDSYYNEQFF.

The J gene is TRBJ2-3, the V gene TRBV12-3 or TRBV12-4, with 7 bases identical to TRBD1. V shed 1 base, J shed 3 bases, and the junction held 10 bases outside the gene matches. The CDR3 loop spans 17 amino acids. The CDR3 bases are TGTGCCAGCAGTTTAGGCCCACAGGGGCTGGGGACAGATACGCAGTATTTT. This translates into CASSLGPQGLGTDTQYF.

This clonotype appeared many times. The chain carries TRBV7-6 and TRBJ1-4; D may be TRBD1 (5 bases). V was cut by 3 bases and J by 6 bases, with 14 bases left in between. The CDR3 covers 15 residues. Germline V CDR1 and CDR2: SGHVS, FNYEAQ. CDR3 in amino acids: CASSFRPPGDEKLFF. In nucleotides, the CDR3 is TGTGCCAGCAGCTTCAGACCCCCGGGGGATGAAAAACTGTTTTTT.

This clonotype has at least ten counts. The rearrangement joins TRBV7-6 to TRBJ1-1, with 7 bases that match TRBD1. Germline loops: CDR1 SGHVS, CDR2 FNYEAQ. Trimming at V came to 5 bases and at J to 10 bases, leaving 16 bases not matched to a gene. The CDR3 loop spans 15 amino acids. Here the CDR3 reads CASSPGGLLPIGAFF. The CDR3 DNA is TGTGCCAGCAGCCCAGGGGGGTTATTACCGATCGGAGCTTTCTTT.

This clonotype was detected ten times or more. Here the CDR3 reads CASRTGGGNTEAFF. CDR3 in DNA: TGTGCCAGCAGGACAGGGGGCGGGAACACTGAAGCTTTCTTT. The chain combines TRBV6-1 with TRBJ1-1, with 10 bases aligning to TRBD1. After removal of 6 bases from V and 1 base from J, the junction contained 2 bases not matched to a gene. The CDR3 sequence is 14 residues long. Per germline, CDR1 MNHNS and CDR2 SASEGT.

This clonotype occurred a few times. The chain links TRBV12-3 or TRBV12-4 to TRBJ1-3; D unclear. V gave up 5 bases and J gave up 2 bases, with 10 bases separating them. CDR3 size: 14 residues. The CDR3 region is CASSPTPAGNTIYF. CDR3 in DNA: TGTGCCAGCAGTCCTACCCCGGCTGGAAACACCATATATTTT.

This clonotype occurred a few times. V gene TRBV4-1 combines with J gene TRBJ2-7; possibly TRBD1 or TRBD2 for D (5 bases each). Germline CDR1 and CDR2: MGHRA and YSYEKL. Trimming removed 0 bases at V and 6 bases at J, with 6 bases between. The CDR3 is 12 residues long. The CDR3 DNA follows: TGCGCCAGCAGCCAAGAGGGGACCGAGCAGTACTTC. Its protein is CASSQEGTEQYF.

J is TRBJ2-2 and V is TRBV6-1; tentative D call: TRBD2 (5 bases). CDR3 length: 16 amino acids. Trimming stripped 1 base from V and 1 base from J, with 10 bases between. The germline CDR1 and CDR2 sequences are MNHNS and SASEGT. As DNA, the CDR3 is TGTGCCAGCAGTGAAGGCCGAGGGTTGAACACCGGGGAGCTGTTTTTT. Translation: CASSEGRGLNTGELFF.

This clonotype came up a few times. The rearrangement uses TRBV20-1 and TRBJ1-4; no clear D. The CDR3 has 15 residues. V was clipped by 0 bases and J by 4 bases, with 12 bases between them. CDR1 is DFQATT and CDR2 is SNEGSKA in the germline V gene (reference sequence). In nucleotides, the CDR3 is TGCAGTGCTAGAGATGTAGACCTATATAATGAAAAACTGTTTTTT. Encoded protein: CSARDVDLYNEKLFF.

On this clonotype itself: A much larger clone differs from this one at a single base, so this may be a read error. The rearrangement uses TRBV12-3 or TRBV12-4 and TRBJ2-6, with D possibly being TRBD1 (5 bases). This CDR3 spans 14 amino acids. Trimming removed 8 bases from V and 5 bases from J, with 13 bases in between. DNA of the CDR3: TGTGCCAGCCAGCCAGGGTCTCGGGCCAACGTCCTGACTTTC. Amino acids: CASQPGSRANVLTF.

This clonotype was counted between two and nine times. The chain combines TRBV7-6 with TRBJ2-7; D gene uncertain. The V gene's germline CDR1 is SGHVS and CDR2 FNYEAQ. There are 16 residues in the CDR3. Between the trimmed V and J ends, which lost 5 bases and 0 bases, there was a span of 17 bases. The CDR3 loop is CASSAELAESSYEQYF. CDR3 DNA sequence: TGTGCCAGCAGCGCCGAACTGGCGGAAAGCTCCTACGAGCAGTACTTC. Variable domain in full (rest from reference TRBV7-6 and TRBJ2-7): GAGVSQSPRYKVTKRGQDVALRCDPISGHVSLYWYRQALGQGPEFLTYFNYEAQQDKSGLPNDRFSAERPEGSISTLTIQRTEQRDSAMYRCASSAELAESSYEQYFGPGTRLTVT.

The table lists this clonotype with a few counts. This sequence joins TRBV29-1 and TRBJ2-1, with TRBD2 matching over 10 bases. V trimming: 4 bases; J trimming: 5 bases; junction bases outside the gene matches: 8. Germline CDR1 reads SQVTM; CDR2 reads ANQGSEA. The CDR3 length is 15 residues. The CDR3 protein is CSVALAGGLNNEQFF. The CDR3 bases are TGCAGCGTTGCCTTAGCGGGGGGCCTGAACAATGAGCAGTTCTTC.

This clonotype was picked up many times. CDR3: CASSYYGADTQYF. CDR3 DNA sequence: TGTGCCAGCAGTTACTACGGGGCAGATACGCAGTATTTT. J is TRBJ2-3 and V is TRBV6-2 or TRBV6-3, with D possibly TRBD2 on 5 matching bases. The V end was cut by 1 base, the J end by 4 bases, with 6 bases between. The CDR3 has 13 amino acids. Germline assignment: CDR1 MNHEY and CDR2 SVGEGT.

This clonotype was found many times. The chain couples TRBV7-6 to TRBJ2-5; 7 positions match TRBD1. This CDR3 comprises 13 residues. Germline V gene lookup returns CDR1 SGHVS and CDR2 FNYEAQ. The ends lost 6 bases at V and 1 base at J; junction bases unmatched: 2. The CDR3 spells CASRGQLQETQYF. The CDR3 DNA reads as TGTGCCAGCAGGGGACAGCTCCAAGAGACCCAGTACTTC.

The chain has TRBV11-2 and TRBJ1-4, with 8 bases aligning to TRBD1. The CDR3 covers 16 residues. The V segment lost 4 bases and the J segment 4 bases; nucleotides outside the gene matches: 8. Germline assignment: CDR1 SGHAT and CDR2 FQNNGV. CDR3 region: CASSYIRTGLNEKLFF. For the CDR3, the DNA is TGTGCCAGCAGCTACATTCGGACAGGGCTTAATGAAAAACTGTTTTTT.

This clonotype was detected ten times or more. The chain uses TRBV29-1 and TRBJ2-1; no definite D call. This CDR3 comprises 13 residues. Germline V gene sequence: CDR1 SQVTM, CDR2 ANQGSEA. The germline V and J ends were trimmed by 4 bases and 0 bases, with 7 bases remaining between them. The CDR3 is CSVGVSSYNEQFF. CDR3 DNA: TGCAGCGTTGGGGTATCCTCCTACAATGAGCAGTTCTTC.

The chain carries TRBV2 and TRBJ2-5; unclear D gene. Germline CDR1 reads SNHLY; CDR2 reads FYNNEI. The V and J ends lost 3 bases and 5 bases respectively, with 10 bases between them. The CDR3 is made up of 13 amino acids. CDR3 nucleotides: TGTGCCAGCAGTGATGCAGGCTACGAGACCCAGTACTTC. It is translated as CASSDAGYETQYF.

This clonotype showed up just a few times. V and J are TRBV10-3 and TRBJ2-7; D remains ambiguous. The V gene lost 0 bases and the J gene lost 3 bases, with 9 bases spanning the gap. The CDR3 consists of 14 residues. Per the germline V gene, CDR1 is ENHRY and CDR2 is SYGVKD. The CDR3 loop reads CAISESGPHYEQYF. The CDR3 bases are TGTGCCATCAGTGAGTCAGGACCTCACTACGAGCAGTACTTC.

This clonotype was counted between two and nine times. V usage is TRBV7-9 and J usage is TRBJ1-2, with a possible D match to TRBD1 (5 bases). Trimming stripped 6 bases from V and 7 bases from J, with 21 bases between. This CDR3 has 15 residues. Germline V gene data show CDR1 as SEHNR and CDR2 as FQNEAQ (reference sequence). CDR3 bases: TGTGCCAGCAGTTCCGGGACCCATTCGGGGAGTGGCTACACCTTC. As protein: CASSSGTHSGSGYTF. The full variable domain, rest sourced from reference TRBV7-9 and TRBJ1-2, is DTGVSQNPRHKITKRGQNVTFRCDPISEHNRLYWYRQTLGQGPEFLTYFQNEAQLEKSRLLSDRFSAERPKGSFSTLEIQRTEQGDSAMYLCASSSGTHSGSGYTFGSGTRLTVV.